This TCR beta chain was found in a study of cytomegalovirus exposure and HLA in healthy donors. V was shortened by 8 bases and J by 3 bases, with 8 bases between the two germline ends. Germline CDR1 and CDR2: MNHNY and SVGAGI (reference sequence). The CDR3 covers 11 residues. Using immunoSEQ multiplex PCR, the repertoire was profiled, and TCRdb retains in-frame clones only, with some absent. The table has 260,000 or so clones, roughly 87% seen once. The specimen was PBMCs. The source is a woman aged 30 to 39 in good health and CMV-seronegative. The rearrangement joins TRBV6-6 to TRBJ2-7; the D call may be TRBD1 or TRBD2 (5 bases each). The CDR3 is CASGAGYEQYF. CDR3 nucleotides: TGTGCCAGCGGGGCGGGCTACGAGCAGTACTTC.